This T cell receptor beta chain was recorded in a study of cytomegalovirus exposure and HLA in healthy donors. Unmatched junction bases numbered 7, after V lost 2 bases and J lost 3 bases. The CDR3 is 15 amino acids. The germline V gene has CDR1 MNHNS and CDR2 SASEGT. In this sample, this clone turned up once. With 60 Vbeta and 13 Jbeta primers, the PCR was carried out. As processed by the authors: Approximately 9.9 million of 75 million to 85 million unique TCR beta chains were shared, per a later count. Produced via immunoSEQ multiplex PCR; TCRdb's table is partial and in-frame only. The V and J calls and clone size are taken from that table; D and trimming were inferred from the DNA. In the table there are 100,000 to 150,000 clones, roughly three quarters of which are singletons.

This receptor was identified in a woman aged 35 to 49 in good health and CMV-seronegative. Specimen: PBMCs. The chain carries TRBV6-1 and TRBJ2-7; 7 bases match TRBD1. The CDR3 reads CASSEPRDRFYEQYF. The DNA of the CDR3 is TGTGCCAGCAGTGAACCCCGGGACAGATTCTACGAGCAGTACTTC.